This TCR beta chain was recovered during a study of tumor-infiltrating lymphocytes in primary liver carcinoma. For blood RNA, unsorted whole blood served as the source, and germline DNA was extracted too. With a constant-region primer, TCR beta cDNA was made from 450 to 650 ng of total RNA. Libraries of TCR beta came from three nested multiplex PCR rounds with slightly modified ARM-PCR. MiXCR, run by TCRdb on the multiplex PCR reads, gives a single entry per CDR3 protein. The sample shows roughly 330,000 distinct CDR3 sequences, about 65% of them seen only once. General study results and limits: Paired tumor-adjacent and tumor-blood samples overlapped less than tumor region pairs did.

This clonotype turned up a few times. As yet, its antigen is unknown. This could be a read error, since a much larger clone is one nucleotide away. The sequencing input was peripheral blood. This receptor was obtained from a man in his forties with primary liver carcinoma and hepatitis B virus infection.

The CDR3 DNA sequence: TGTGCCAGCAGTTACGGGTGGGAGGGAGCCTACGAGCAGTACTTC. It is translated as CASSYGWEGAYEQYF. This chain uses TRBV6-5 with TRBJ2-7; 7 bases fit TRBD2. Germline-derived CDR1 and CDR2 are MNHEY and SVGAGI. After removal of 2 bases from V and 2 bases from J, the junction contained 6 bases not matched to a gene. CDR3 length equals 15 residues.